This passage covers 6 T cell receptor beta chains from one sample sequenced in a study of OX40 agonist ivuxolimab in advanced cancers. Using immunoSEQ multiplex PCR, the repertoire was profiled, and TCRdb retains in-frame clones only, with some absent. The repertoire holds tens of thousands of clones, with 75% to 90% as singletons. The material sequenced was CD4+ or CD8+ T cells sorted from blood, taken in a trial of the OX40 agonist ivuxolimab. The receptors were gathered from an adult with an advanced solid tumor such as melanoma, head and neck, liver or kidney cancer.

V usage is TRBV7-2 and J usage is TRBJ1-6; TRBD1 aligns across 8 bases. The CDR3 covers 15 residues. Germline trimming cut 6 bases from V and 7 bases from J; bases unmatched to any gene: 8. Germline V gene sequence: CDR1 SGHTA, CDR2 FQGNSA. The CDR3 DNA follows: TGTGCCAGCAGGGCCGACAGGGGCTACAATTCACCCCTCCACTTT. Protein product: CASRADRGYNSPLHF.

This clone was found once. The rearrangement joins TRBV30 to TRBJ2-3, with 11 bases aligning to TRBD1. The J segment lost 9 bases and the V segment lost 5 bases, leaving 13 bases of the junction unmatched. Per germline, CDR1 GTSNPN and CDR2 SVGIG (reference sequence). The CDR3 length is 15 residues. The CDR3 region has the DNA TGTGCCTGGGGAGAATTTGGGACAGGGGGGCTGACGCAGTATTTT. Its translation: CAWGEFGTGGLTQYF.

The chain combines TRBV9 with TRBJ2-5, with TRBD2 as a possible D gene (6 bases). The V and J ends lost 3 bases and 4 bases respectively, with 13 bases between them. The CDR3 runs to 14 residues. CDR1 is SGDLS and CDR2 is YYNGEE in the germline V gene. Written as DNA, the CDR3 is TGTGCCAGCAGCGCCGGCGGGACCCCAGAGACCCAGTACTTC. Amino acid sequence: CASSAGGTPETQYF.

This chain joins TRBV29-1 and TRBJ2-2; tentatively, D is TRBD2 (7 bases). This CDR3 is 13 amino acids long. V was cut by 7 bases and J by 0 bases, with 9 bases left in between. Germline CDR1 and CDR2: SQVTM and ANQGSEA. The CDR3 region is CSGGGSNTGELFF. CDR3 coding DNA: TGCAGCGGCGGGGGCTCGAACACCGGGGAGCTGTTTTTT.

The chain combines TRBV7-9 with TRBJ1-1; 10 positions agree with TRBD1. J lost 0 bases, V lost 2 bases, and 9 bases had no gene match. This CDR3 contains 18 residues. Germline V gives CDR1 SEHNR, CDR2 FQNEAQ (reference sequence). The CDR3 DNA reads as TGTGCCAGCAGCTTACCTGTCCCGGGACAGGGGTTGAACACTGAAGCTTTCTTT. Translating gives CASSLPVPGQGLNTEAFF.

The chain has TRBV6-6 and TRBJ1-2; D unresolved. Trimming left V 6 bases short and J 2 bases short, with 7 bases between. This CDR3 is 12 amino acids long. CDR1 is MNHNY and CDR2 is SVGAGI in the germline V gene (reference sequence). This CDR3 reads CASSPGNYGYTF. CDR3 DNA sequence: TGTGCCAGCAGCCCGGGGAACTATGGCTACACCTTC.